This T cell receptor (beta chain) stems from a study of T cells in Graves' hyperthyroidism and ophthalmopathy. Points from the study as a whole: Ophthalmopathy was distinguished from stable hyperthyroidism by 13 V-J signatures. Within blood appeared most thyroid clonotypes that had expanded above 0.001.

V was pared by 0 bases and J by 0 bases, with 9 bases between. The CDR3 runs to 17 residues. Germline V gives CDR1 MGHRA, CDR2 YSYEKL. Aged 18 to 65, the patients had hyperthyroidism that was newly diagnosed and had lasted under 2 months. About this clonotype: Antigen: not known.

The investigators amplified TCR beta CDR3 regions from RNA transcripts. When the TCR CDR3 underwent first-round RT-PCR, the HTBI primer set was used. TCRdb called the multiplex PCR reads again in MiXCR, with one record for every CDR3 protein. The table records 500,000 to 600,000 distinct CDR3 sequences, 16% of them present only once. The sequenced sample was blood. The clonotype originates from a woman between 18 and 29 years old with Graves' hyperthyroidism. The rearrangement links TRBV4-1 to TRBJ2-6; perhaps TRBD2 as D (6 bases). The CDR3 reads CASSQDPGGSGANVLTF. The CDR3 nucleotides read TGCGCCAGCAGCCAAGATCCCGGGGGCTCTGGGGCCAACGTCCTGACTTTC.